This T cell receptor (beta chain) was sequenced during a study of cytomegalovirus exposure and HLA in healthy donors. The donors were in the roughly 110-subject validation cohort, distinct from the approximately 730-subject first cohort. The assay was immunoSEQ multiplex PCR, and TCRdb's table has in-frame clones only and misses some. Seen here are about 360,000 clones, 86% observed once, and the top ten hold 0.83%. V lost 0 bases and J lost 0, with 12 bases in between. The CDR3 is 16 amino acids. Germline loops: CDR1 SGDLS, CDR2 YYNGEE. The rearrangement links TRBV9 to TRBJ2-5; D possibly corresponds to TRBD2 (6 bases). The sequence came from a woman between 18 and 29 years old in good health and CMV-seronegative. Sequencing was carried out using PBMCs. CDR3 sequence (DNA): TGTGCCAGCAGCGTAGTGGGGGGACCGTACCAAGAGACCCAGTACTTC. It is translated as CASSVVGGPYQETQYF.